A single sample gave rise to the 17 T cell receptor beta chains below, sequenced in a study of CD8+ T cells in alopecia areata. In each case, RNA was isolated and then reverse transcribed into cDNA as the sequencing template. This table comes from immunoSEQ multiplex PCR, and its TCRdb copy is limited to in-frame clones, with some not included. This sample yields 200,000 to 250,000 clones, of which approximately 72% are seen a single time; 1% to 1.5% belongs to the top ten. Treatment here: oral pan-JAK inhibitor, 5-10 mg twice daily. The sequences come from CD4+ T cells sorted from blood, collected at week 44, from a patient treated with tofacitinib. The receptors stem from a human donor with alopecia areata.

The J gene is TRBJ1-2, the V gene TRBV29-1; D not resolved. CDR1 and CDR2 (germline): SQVTM, ANQGSEA. The germline V and J ends were trimmed by 0 bases and 7 bases, with 18 bases remaining between them. The CDR3 covers 15 residues. The chain's CDR3 is CSVEDQMDGLIGYTF. In nucleotides, the CDR3 is TGCAGCGTTGAAGACCAAATGGACGGCCTCATTGGCTACACCTTC.

The chain recombines TRBV30 with TRBJ1-2, with D uncertain. Germline CDR1 and CDR2: GTSNPN and SVGIG (reference sequence). Trimming shortened V by 1 base and J by 4 bases, and 10 bases separated the two germline ends. The CDR3 contains 13 residues. The DNA of the CDR3 is TGTGCCTGGAGTGCCTTATACAGCTATGGCTACACCTTC. Translating gives CAWSALYSYGYTF.

V and J are TRBV30 and TRBJ1-1; 7 bases align to TRBD1. The length of the CDR3 is 13 residues. Looked up from germline, CDR1 is GTSNPN and CDR2 is SVGIG (reference sequence). After removal of 3 bases from V and 5 bases from J, the junction contained 6 bases not matched to a gene. The CDR3 region has the DNA TGTGCCTGGAGATCGAACAGGGGTACTGAAGCTTTCTTT. It specifies CAWRSNRGTEAFF.

This clone appeared many times. This chain links TRBV4-3 with TRBJ2-1, with 8 nucleotides matching TRBD2. Germline lookup yields CDR1 LGHNA and CDR2 YSLEER. This CDR3 comprises 18 residues. The J segment lost 6 bases and the V segment lost 2 bases, leaving 15 bases of the junction unmatched. The CDR3 loop is CASSQSLSGGPGSNEQFF. CDR3 in DNA: TGCGCCAGCAGCCAATCCTTAAGCGGGGGTCCTGGAAGCAATGAGCAGTTCTTC.

The CDR3 reads CASSLGGTVGQPQHF. The CDR3 DNA follows: TGTGCCAGCAGCTTAGGAGGGACAGTTGGGCAGCCCCAGCATTTT. The gene calls are TRBV7-9 and TRBJ1-5, with 7 nucleotides matching TRBD1. The germline V gene has CDR1 SEHNR and CDR2 FQNEAQ (reference sequence). This CDR3 contains 15 residues. The J segment lost 7 bases and the V segment lost 1 base, leaving 7 bases of the junction unmatched.

CDR3 loop: CASSPLGNTEAFF. The CDR3, as DNA: TGTGCCAGCAGCCCCCTCGGGAACACTGAAGCTTTCTTT. This chain links TRBV6-5 with TRBJ1-1; the D is unclear. Germline V gives CDR1 MNHEY, CDR2 SVGAGI. This CDR3 comprises 13 residues. V was cut by 6 bases and J by 1 base, with 9 bases left in between.

This chain connects TRBV6-1 to TRBJ1-4, with D unresolved. CDR1 and CDR2 from the germline V gene are MNHNS and SASEGT. Between the trimmed V and J ends, which lost 8 bases and 8 bases, there was a span of 15 bases. This CDR3 has 13 residues. CDR3 in DNA: TGTGCCAGCTGGGAGGTTGTAGGGGAAAAACTGTTTTTT. Translating it yields CASWEVVGEKLFF.

This clone was counted only a few times. The CDR3 DNA sequence: TGTGCCTGGAGTCTATCCCTCGACACTGAAGCTTTCTTT. The encoded protein is CAWSLSLDTEAFF. The rearrangement joins TRBV30 to TRBJ1-1, with unresolved D. This CDR3 contains 13 residues. The V end was cut by 2 bases, the J end by 3 bases, with 10 bases between. Germline V lookup: CDR1 GTSNPN, CDR2 SVGIG (reference sequence).

The gene calls are TRBV5-1 and TRBJ2-2; weak D call: TRBD2 (6 bases). Per germline, CDR1 SGHRS and CDR2 YFSETQ. V was trimmed by 7 bases and J by 5 bases, leaving 6 bases between them. The CDR3 has 11 residues. The CDR3 here is CASAGTGELFF. CDR3 DNA: TGCGCCAGCGCGGGGACCGGGGAGCTGTTTTTT. Together with reference TRBV5-1 and TRBJ2-2, the CDR3 gives the full variable domain: KAGVTQTPRYLIKTRGQQVTLSCSPISGHRSVSWYQQTPGQGLQFLFEYFSETQRNKGNFPGRFSGRQFSNSRSEMNVSTLELGDSALYLCASAGTGELFFGEGSRLTVL.

The rearrangement links TRBV11-2 to TRBJ1-6, with D perhaps matching TRBD1 (6 bases). Trimming removed 7 bases from V and 6 bases from J, with 16 bases in between. CDR3 length: 15 amino acids. The V gene's germline CDR1 is SGHAT and CDR2 FQNNGV. CDR3 residues: CASKLGAGANSPLHF. Here the CDR3 DNA reads TGTGCCAGCAAACTCGGGGCAGGGGCTAATTCACCCCTCCACTTT.

This chain links TRBV29-1 with TRBJ1-1; no clear D. The CDR3 is 13 amino acids. CDR1 is SQVTM and CDR2 is ANQGSEA in the germline V gene. Trimming shortened V by 1 base and J by 1 base, and 7 bases separated the two germline ends. The CDR3 loop reads CSVEVRQNTEAFF. CDR3 DNA sequence: TGCAGCGTTGAAGTCAGACAGAACACTGAAGCTTTCTTT.

The chain recombines TRBV4-1 with TRBJ1-6; no definite D call. Trimming cost V 0 bases and J 14 bases, with 11 bases left between them. The CDR3 totals 13 residues. Germline V lookup: CDR1 MGHRA, CDR2 YSYEKL. For the CDR3, the DNA is TGCGCCAGCAGCCAAGAGCCGATCGGCACCCTCCACTTT. Translated, it gives CASSQEPIGTLHF.

By proportion, this clone is medium-sized. The chain uses TRBV6-4 and TRBJ2-1; the D is unclear. V lost 2 bases and J lost 2, with 4 bases in between. This CDR3 has 13 amino acids. CDR1 MRHNA and CDR2 SNTAGT come from the germline V gene. CDR3 bases: TGTGCCAGCAGTGACAGGGCCTACAATGAGCAGTTCTTC. Its protein is CASSDRAYNEQFF.

J is TRBJ1-4 and V is TRBV30, with 9 bases identical to TRBD1. CDR1 is GTSNPN, CDR2 SVGIG, per germline (reference sequence). This CDR3 is built from 14 residues. With V trimmed by 4 bases and J by 5 bases, 5 bases remained unmatched. The CDR3 loop is CAWTPGQGNEKLFF. The DNA for the CDR3 is TGTGCCTGGACCCCAGGACAGGGGAATGAAAAACTGTTTTTT.

In its sample, this clone was seen a few times. The chain recombines TRBV5-1 with TRBJ1-1; 8 bases agree with TRBD1. Looked up from germline, CDR1 is SGHRS and CDR2 is YFSETQ. The CDR3 extends over 14 amino acids. V lost 4 bases to trimming and J lost 1 base; unmatched junction nucleotides: 3. The CDR3 sequence: CASSPGGQNTEAFF. CDR3 in DNA: TGCGCCAGCAGCCCAGGGGGCCAGAACACTGAAGCTTTCTTT.

This clone came up a few times. The chain combines TRBV7-2 with TRBJ2-7; D gene uncertain. This CDR3 has 15 residues. Germline V lookup: CDR1 SGHTA, CDR2 FQGNSA. The V end lost 5 bases, the J end lost 2 bases, and 16 bases lay between the germline ends. CDR3 bases: TGTGCCAGCAGCCCGTCCTGGGTCCAGGCCTACGAGCAGTACTTC. Translating it yields CASSPSWVQAYEQYF.

This chain joins TRBV6-5 and TRBJ1-2; perhaps TRBD1 as D (6 bases). Germline V CDR1 and CDR2: MNHEY, SVGAGI. There are 15 residues in the CDR3. V lost 2 bases to trimming and J lost 8 bases, with 18 bases between them. The CDR3 sequence: CASSYQQGGGRGYTF. The CDR3, as DNA: TGTGCCAGCAGTTACCAACAGGGAGGTGGAAGGGGCTACACCTTC.